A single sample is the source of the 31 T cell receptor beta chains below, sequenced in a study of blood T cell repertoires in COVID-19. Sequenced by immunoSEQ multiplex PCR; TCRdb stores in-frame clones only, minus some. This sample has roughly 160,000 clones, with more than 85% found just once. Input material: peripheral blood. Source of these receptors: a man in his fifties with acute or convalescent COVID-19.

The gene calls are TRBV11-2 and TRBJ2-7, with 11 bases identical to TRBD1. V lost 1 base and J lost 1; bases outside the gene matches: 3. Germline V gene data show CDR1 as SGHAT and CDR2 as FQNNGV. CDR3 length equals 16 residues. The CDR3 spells CASSLVGQGDSYEQYV. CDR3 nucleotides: TGTGCCAGCAGCTTAGTGGGACAGGGGGATTCCTACGAGCAGTACGTC.

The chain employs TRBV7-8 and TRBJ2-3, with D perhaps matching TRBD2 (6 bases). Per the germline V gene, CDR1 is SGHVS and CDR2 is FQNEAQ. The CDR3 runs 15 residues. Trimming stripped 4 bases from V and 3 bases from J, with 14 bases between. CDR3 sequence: CASSSNAGLTDTQYF. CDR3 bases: TGTGCCAGCAGCTCCAATGCGGGGCTGACAGATACGCAGTATTTT.

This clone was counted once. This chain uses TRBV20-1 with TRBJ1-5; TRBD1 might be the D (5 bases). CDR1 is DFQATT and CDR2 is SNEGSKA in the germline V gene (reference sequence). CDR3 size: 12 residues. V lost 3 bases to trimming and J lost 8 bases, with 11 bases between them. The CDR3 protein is CSASGTKKPQHF. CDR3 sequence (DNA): TGCAGTGCTAGTGGGACTAAAAAGCCCCAGCATTTT.

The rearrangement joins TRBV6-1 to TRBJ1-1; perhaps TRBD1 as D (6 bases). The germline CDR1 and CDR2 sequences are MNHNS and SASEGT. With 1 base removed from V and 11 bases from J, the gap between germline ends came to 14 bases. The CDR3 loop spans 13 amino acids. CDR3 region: CASSEGGGAVAFF. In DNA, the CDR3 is TGTGCCAGCAGTGAAGGCGGGGGGGCGGTGGCTTTCTTT.

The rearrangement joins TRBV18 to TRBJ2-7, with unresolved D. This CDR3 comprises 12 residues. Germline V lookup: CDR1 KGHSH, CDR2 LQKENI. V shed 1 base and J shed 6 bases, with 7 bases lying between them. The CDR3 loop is CASSPLQSEQYF. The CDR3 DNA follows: TGTGCCAGCTCACCACTTCAATCCGAGCAGTACTTC. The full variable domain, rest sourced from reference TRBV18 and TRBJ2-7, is NAGVMQNPRHLVRRRGQEARLRCSPMKGHSHVYWYRQLPEEGLKFMVYLQKENIIDESGMPKERFSAEFPKEGPSILRIQQVVRGDSAAYFCASSPLQSEQYFGPGTRLTVT.

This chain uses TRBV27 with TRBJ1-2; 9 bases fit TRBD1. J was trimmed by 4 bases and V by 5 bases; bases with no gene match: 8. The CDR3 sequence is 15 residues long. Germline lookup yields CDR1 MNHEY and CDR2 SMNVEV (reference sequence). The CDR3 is CASSSPDRGVYGYTF. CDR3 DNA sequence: TGTGCCAGCAGTAGCCCGGACAGGGGAGTCTATGGCTACACCTTC.

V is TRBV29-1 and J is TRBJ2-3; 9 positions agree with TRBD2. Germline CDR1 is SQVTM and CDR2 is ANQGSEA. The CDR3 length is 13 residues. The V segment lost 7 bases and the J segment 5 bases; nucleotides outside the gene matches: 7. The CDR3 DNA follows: TGCAGCGCATCCAGCGGGGGGCAAGATACGCAGTATTTT. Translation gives CSASSGGQDTQYF.

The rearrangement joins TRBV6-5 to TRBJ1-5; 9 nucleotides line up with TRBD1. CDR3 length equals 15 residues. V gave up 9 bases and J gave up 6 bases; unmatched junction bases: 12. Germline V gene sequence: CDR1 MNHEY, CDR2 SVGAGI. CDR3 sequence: CASTLGGDRAQPQHF. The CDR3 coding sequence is TGTGCCAGTACTCTTGGGGGGGACAGGGCTCAGCCCCAGCATTTT.

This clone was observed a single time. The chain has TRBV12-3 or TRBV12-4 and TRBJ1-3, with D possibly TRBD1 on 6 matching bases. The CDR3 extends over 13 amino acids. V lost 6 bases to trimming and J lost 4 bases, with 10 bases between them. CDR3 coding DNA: TGTGCCAGCAGCCCAGGGGCCGGAAACACCATATATTTT. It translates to CASSPGAGNTIYF.

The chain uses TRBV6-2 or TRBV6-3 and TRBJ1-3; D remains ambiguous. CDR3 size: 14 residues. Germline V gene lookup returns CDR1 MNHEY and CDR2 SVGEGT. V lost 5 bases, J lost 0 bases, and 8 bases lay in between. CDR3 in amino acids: CASSMEGSGNTIYF. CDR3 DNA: TGTGCCAGCAGTATGGAGGGCTCTGGAAACACCATATATTTT.

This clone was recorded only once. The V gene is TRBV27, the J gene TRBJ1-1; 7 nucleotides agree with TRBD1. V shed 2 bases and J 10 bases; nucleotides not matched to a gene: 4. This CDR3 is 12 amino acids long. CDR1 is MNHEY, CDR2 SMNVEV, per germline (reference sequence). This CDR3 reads CASSLKTGRAFF. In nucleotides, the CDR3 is TGTGCCAGCAGTTTAAAGACAGGGCGAGCTTTCTTT.

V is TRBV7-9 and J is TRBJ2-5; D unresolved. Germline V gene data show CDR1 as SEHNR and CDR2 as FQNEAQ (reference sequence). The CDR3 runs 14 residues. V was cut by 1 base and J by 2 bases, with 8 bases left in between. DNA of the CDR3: TGTGCCAGCAGCTTAGGGAGTTCTCAAGAGACCCAGTACTTC. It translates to CASSLGSSQETQYF.

CDR3 sequence (DNA): TGTGCCAGCAGAAATAGGTGGGGCGGCACAGATACGCAGTATTTT. Amino acid sequence: CASRNRWGGTDTQYF. The rearrangement links TRBV7-2 to TRBJ2-3, with D perhaps TRBD1 (5 bases). Germline-derived CDR1 and CDR2 are SGHTA and FQGNSA. The CDR3 has 15 residues. Deletions cut 6 bases from V and 1 base from J, with 14 bases between.

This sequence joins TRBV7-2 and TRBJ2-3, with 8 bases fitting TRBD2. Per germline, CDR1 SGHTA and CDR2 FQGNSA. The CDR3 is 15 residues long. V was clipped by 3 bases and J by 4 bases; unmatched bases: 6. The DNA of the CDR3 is TGTGCCAGCAGCTTTCGGAGCGGGAGCTCAGATACGCAGTATTTT. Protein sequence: CASSFRSGSSDTQYF.

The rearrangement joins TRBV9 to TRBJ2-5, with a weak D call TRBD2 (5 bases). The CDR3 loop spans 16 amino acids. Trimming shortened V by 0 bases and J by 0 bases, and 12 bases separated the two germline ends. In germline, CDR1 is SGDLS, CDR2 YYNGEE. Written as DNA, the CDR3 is TGTGCCAGCAGCGTAGTTGGCGGGTCGTACCAAGAGACCCAGTACTTC. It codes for CASSVVGGSYQETQYF.

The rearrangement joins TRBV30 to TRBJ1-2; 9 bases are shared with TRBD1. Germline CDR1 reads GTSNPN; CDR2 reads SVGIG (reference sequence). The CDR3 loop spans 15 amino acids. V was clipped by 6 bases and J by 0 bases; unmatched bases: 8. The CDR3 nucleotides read TGTGCCTGTCCCGGGACAGGGAACTCTAACTATGGCTACACCTTC. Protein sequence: CACPGTGNSNYGYTF. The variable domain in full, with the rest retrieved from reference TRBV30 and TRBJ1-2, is SQTIHQWPATLVQPVGSPLSLECTVEGTSNPNLYWYRQAAGRGLQLLFYSVGIGQISSEVPQNLSASRPQDRQFILSSKKLLLSDSGFYLCACPGTGNSNYGYTFGSGTRLTVV.

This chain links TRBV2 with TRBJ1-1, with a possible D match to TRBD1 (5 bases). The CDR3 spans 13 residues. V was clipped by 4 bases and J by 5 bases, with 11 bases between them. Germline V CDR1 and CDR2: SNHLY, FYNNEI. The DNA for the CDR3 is TGTGCCAGCAGTGCCGGGGGTTATACTGAAGCTTTCTTT. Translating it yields CASSAGGYTEAFF.

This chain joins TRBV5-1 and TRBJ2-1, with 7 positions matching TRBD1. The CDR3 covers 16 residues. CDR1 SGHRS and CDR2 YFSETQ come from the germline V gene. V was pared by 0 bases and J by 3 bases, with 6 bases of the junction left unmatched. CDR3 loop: CASSLAVQGIYNEQFF. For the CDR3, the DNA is TGCGCCAGCAGCTTGGCGGTACAGGGGATCTACAATGAGCAGTTCTTC.

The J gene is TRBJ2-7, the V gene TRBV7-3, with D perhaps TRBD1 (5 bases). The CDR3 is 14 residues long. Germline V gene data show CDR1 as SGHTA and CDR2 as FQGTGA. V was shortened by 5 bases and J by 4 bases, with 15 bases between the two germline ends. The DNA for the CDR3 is TGTGCCAGCAGCACCGGACAAGGCCGATACGAGCAGTACGTC. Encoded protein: CASSTGQGRYEQYV.

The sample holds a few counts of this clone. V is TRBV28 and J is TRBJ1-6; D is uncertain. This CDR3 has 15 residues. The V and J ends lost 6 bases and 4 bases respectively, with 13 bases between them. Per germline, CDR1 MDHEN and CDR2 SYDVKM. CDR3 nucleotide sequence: TGTGCCAGCAGCCAACCCCAGGCTTATAATTCACCCCTCCACTTT. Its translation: CASSQPQAYNSPLHF.

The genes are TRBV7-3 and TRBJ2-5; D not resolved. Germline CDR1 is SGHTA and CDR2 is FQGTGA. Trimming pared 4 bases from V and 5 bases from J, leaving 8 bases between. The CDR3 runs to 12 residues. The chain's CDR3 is CASSSRYETQYF. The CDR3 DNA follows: TGTGCCAGCAGCTCTAGATACGAGACCCAGTACTTC.

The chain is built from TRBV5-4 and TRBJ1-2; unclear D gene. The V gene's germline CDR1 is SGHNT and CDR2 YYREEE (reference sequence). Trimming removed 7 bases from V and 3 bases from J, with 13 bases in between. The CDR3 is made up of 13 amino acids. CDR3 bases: TGTGCCAGCGGAGGGATTACGGACTATGGCTACACCTTC. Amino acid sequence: CASGGITDYGYTF.

CDR3 DNA sequence: TGTGCCAGCAGCTTAGCACTAGCGAATGAGCAGTTCTTC. It is translated as CASSLALANEQFF. V gene TRBV11-3 combines with J gene TRBJ2-1, with 7 bases that match TRBD2. The length of the CDR3 is 13 residues. Per germline, CDR1 SGHNT and CDR2 YENEEA. Trimming took 1 base from V and 7 from J; bases not matched to a gene: 1.

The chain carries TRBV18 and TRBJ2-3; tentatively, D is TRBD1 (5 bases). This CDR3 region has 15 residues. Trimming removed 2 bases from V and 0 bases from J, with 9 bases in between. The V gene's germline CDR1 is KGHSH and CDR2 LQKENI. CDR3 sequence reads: CASSPNQGSTDTQYF. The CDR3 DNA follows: TGTGCCAGCTCACCAAACCAGGGCAGCACAGATACGCAGTATTTT.

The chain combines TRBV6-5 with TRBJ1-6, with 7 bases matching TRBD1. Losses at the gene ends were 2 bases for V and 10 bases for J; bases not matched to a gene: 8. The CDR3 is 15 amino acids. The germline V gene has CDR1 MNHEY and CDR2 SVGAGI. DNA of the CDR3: TGTGCCAGCAGTTACGAAGGGGACAGCGGATCACCCCTCCACTTT. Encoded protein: CASSYEGDSGSPLHF.

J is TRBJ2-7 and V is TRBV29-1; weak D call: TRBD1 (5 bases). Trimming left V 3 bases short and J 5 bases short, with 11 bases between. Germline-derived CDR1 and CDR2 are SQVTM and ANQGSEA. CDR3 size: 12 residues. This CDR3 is CSVEFGHNEQYF. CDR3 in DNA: TGCAGCGTTGAGTTTGGACATAACGAGCAGTACTTC.

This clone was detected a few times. CDR3 in amino acids: CASSLSRTGEAFF. Written as DNA, the CDR3 is TGTGCCAGCAGCTTATCGAGAACAGGTGAAGCTTTCTTT. The chain recombines TRBV7-2 with TRBJ1-1; D is perhaps TRBD1 (5 bases). Looked up from germline, CDR1 is SGHTA and CDR2 is FQGNSA. There are 13 residues in the CDR3. V was shortened by 2 bases and J by 7 bases, with 11 bases between the two germline ends.

CDR3: CASTQQEGWTEAFF. CDR3 nucleotides: TGTGCCAGCACCCAACAGGAGGGATGGACTGAAGCTTTCTTT. This chain links TRBV6-5 with TRBJ1-1; possibly TRBD1 for D (5 bases). The CDR3 is made up of 14 amino acids. CDR1 is MNHEY and CDR2 is SVGAGI in the germline V gene. V lost 7 bases, J lost 5 bases, and 17 bases lay in between.

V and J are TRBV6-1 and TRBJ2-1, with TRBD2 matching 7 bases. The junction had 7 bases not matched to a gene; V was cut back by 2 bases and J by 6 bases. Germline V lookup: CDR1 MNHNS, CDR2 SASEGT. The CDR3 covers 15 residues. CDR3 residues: CASSESLWGGNEQFF. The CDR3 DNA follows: TGTGCCAGCAGTGAATCCCTATGGGGGGGCAATGAGCAGTTCTTC.

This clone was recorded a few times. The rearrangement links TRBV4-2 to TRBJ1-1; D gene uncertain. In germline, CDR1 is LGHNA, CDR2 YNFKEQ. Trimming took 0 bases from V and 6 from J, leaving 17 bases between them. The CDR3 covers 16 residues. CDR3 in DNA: TGTGCCAGCAGCCAAGAGGAAAGGGTCATGGAGGCTGAAGCTTTCTTT. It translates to CASSQEERVMEAEAFF.

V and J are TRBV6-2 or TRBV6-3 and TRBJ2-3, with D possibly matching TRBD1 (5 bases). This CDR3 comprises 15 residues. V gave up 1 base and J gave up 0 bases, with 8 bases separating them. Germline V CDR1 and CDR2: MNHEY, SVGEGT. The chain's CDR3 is CASSYWGVSTDTQYF. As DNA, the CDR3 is TGTGCCAGCAGTTACTGGGGCGTTAGCACAGATACGCAGTATTTT.